These 4 T cell receptor beta chains came from one sample sequenced in a study of blood T cell repertoires in COVID-19. Only in-frame clones appear in the TCRdb table, and some are missing; sequencing was by immunoSEQ multiplex PCR. The table lists about 92,000 clones, roughly 72% of them singletons. The sample taken for sequencing was peripheral blood. These receptors came from a woman in her sixties in a cohort sampled during active or convalescent COVID-19.

The rearrangement uses TRBV19 and TRBJ1-5; a weak D match, TRBD1 (5 bases). The CDR3 extends over 18 amino acids. Trimming pared 5 bases from V and 0 bases from J, leaving 20 bases between. The germline V gene encodes CDR1 LNHDA and CDR2 SQIVND (reference sequence). The CDR3 bases are TGTGCCAGTAGTCTCCGCGGGGGTTTGACATATAGCAATCAGCCCCAGCATTTT. This translates into CASSLRGGLTYSNQPQHF.

This clone was seen once. The chain carries TRBV12-5 and TRBJ1-2; the D is unclear. Trimming cost V 9 bases and J 0 bases, with 8 bases left between them. CDR1 LGHNT and CDR2 FRNRAP come from the germline V gene. The CDR3 is 12 amino acids. The CDR3 region has the DNA TGTGCTAGCGGGGATCCTAACTATGGCTACACCTTC. Encoded protein: CASGDPNYGYTF.

This clone was counted many times. This chain connects TRBV6-6 to TRBJ2-7, with D possibly TRBD1 on 6 matching bases. The CDR3 covers 14 residues. Trimming took 5 bases from V and 3 from J, leaving 14 bases between them. From germline, CDR1 is MNHNY and CDR2 SVGAGI (reference sequence). As DNA, the CDR3 is TGTGCCAGCAGTCTCGGGACATCTCTCTACGAGCAGTACTTC. Its protein product is CASSLGTSLYEQYF.

There are many counts of this clone. At the DNA level, this CDR3 is encoded by other sequences in the same sample as well. This sequence joins TRBV6-5 and TRBJ2-3, with D possibly matching TRBD2 (6 bases). Germline CDR1 MNHEY, CDR2 SVGAGI. The CDR3 has 14 amino acids. With 2 bases removed from V and 2 bases from J, the gap between germline ends came to 8 bases. Written as DNA, the CDR3 is TGTGCCAGCAGTTACGGGGGGATCACAGATACGCAGTATTTT. Amino acid sequence: CASSYGGITDTQYF.